The clone carrying this T cell receptor beta chain was found a few times. Its target is not known. V lost 0 bases to trimming and J lost 3 bases; unmatched junction nucleotides: 13. This CDR3 is 17 amino acids long. In germline, CDR1 is DFQATT, CDR2 SNEGSKA (reference sequence). These data belong to a study of T cell repertoires in cytomegalovirus infection. Study-wide points: Clonotype analysis showed dominance of the ex vivo response by HLA-C-restricted CMV-specific TCR beta clonotypes. Accumulated public TCR beta family frequency recognized individuals carrying CMV together with the relevant HLA.

TCRdb ran MiXCR on the reads and lists one entry per CDR3 protein. The sample contains more than 75,000 distinct CDR3 sequences, 25% to 35% of which appear only once. This sequence joins TRBV20-1 and TRBJ2-7, with 8 bases fitting TRBD1. This clonotype originated in a human donor in good health (CMV status not recorded). Some clones in this sample may be carry-over from other donors' samples. Sample: CD8+ T cells from cultured PBMCs, taken from culture after CMV antigen stimulation. Here the CDR3 DNA reads TGCAGTGCTAGAGATCGGGACAGGCCAGATCGGTTCTACGAGCAGTACTTC. Its protein product is CSARDRDRPDRFYEQYF.